These 31 T cell receptor beta chains were sequenced from one sample in a study of a mutant IDH1 vaccine in newly diagnosed glioma. This sample's time point: week 35, safety follow-up. What each vaccine dose contained was 300 ug of mutant IDH1 20-mer peptide, accompanied by topical imiquimod. These receptors are not linked to any known antigen. Assay used: immunoSEQ multiplex PCR; TCRdb lists only in-frame clones, some missing. Seen here are approximately 50,000 clones, 76% observed once, and the top ten hold 12%. This sample comprised PBMCs, obtained from a glioma patient whose treatment included an IDH1 peptide vaccine. Receptors were obtained from a man between 40 and 49 years old with glioma.

This sequence joins TRBV11-3 and TRBJ2-7; D remains ambiguous. The CDR3 runs to 13 residues. The germline CDR1 and CDR2 sequences are SGHNT and YENEEA. Trimming took off 5 bases at V and 5 bases at J, with 13 bases between the two ends. CDR3 coding DNA: TGTGCCAGCAGCGTAGCCCCGCAACACGAGCAGTACGTC. This sequence encodes CASSVAPQHEQYV.

The chain couples TRBV30 to TRBJ1-1; D remains unclear. This CDR3 has 12 residues. V was trimmed by 1 base and J by 2 bases, leaving 5 bases between them. Looked up from germline, CDR1 is GTSNPN and CDR2 is SVGIG (reference sequence). DNA of the CDR3: TGTGCCTGGAGTGCCTTTAACACTGAAGCTTTCTTT. Amino acids: CAWSAFNTEAFF.

CDR3 in amino acids: CASSSSGSRNEQFF. The DNA for the CDR3 is TGTGCCAGTAGCTCCAGCGGGAGTCGCAATGAGCAGTTCTTC. The gene calls are TRBV19 and TRBJ2-1; 8 bases agree with TRBD2. The CDR3 is 14 residues long. V was pared by 6 bases and J by 6 bases, with 7 bases of the junction left unmatched. Looked up from germline, CDR1 is LNHDA and CDR2 is SQIVND (reference sequence). Together with reference TRBV19 and TRBJ2-1, the CDR3 gives the full variable domain: DGGITQSPKYLFRKEGQNVTLSCEQNLNHDAMYWYRQDPGQGLRLIYYSQIVNDFQKGDIAEGYSVSREKKESFPLTVTSAQKNPTAFYLCASSSSGSRNEQFFGPGTRLTVL.

This clone has a single count. The chain couples TRBV19 to TRBJ2-5, with D possibly TRBD2 on 6 matching bases. The J call may be in error: the DNA end matches TRBJ2-7 better. This CDR3 spans 14 amino acids. The germline V gene has CDR1 LNHDA and CDR2 SQIVND (reference sequence). The CDR3: CASSLGLFSYEQYF. The CDR3 DNA reads as TGTGCCAGTAGTCTGGGACTCTTCTCCTACGAGCAGTACTTC.

V gene TRBV14 combines with J gene TRBJ2-1; D remains unclear. The ends were cut back, 4 bases at V and 1 base at J, with 11 bases in the middle. The CDR3 is 15 amino acids. Germline CDR1 is SGHDN and CDR2 is FVKESK. The CDR3: CASSPLVASYNEQFF. The CDR3 coding sequence is TGTGCCAGCAGCCCCCTGGTTGCGTCCTACAATGAGCAGTTCTTC.

J is TRBJ1-6 and V is TRBV10-3; D not certain. CDR3 size: 13 residues. V dropped 4 bases and J dropped 6 bases, with 7 bases sitting between them. Germline assignment: CDR1 ENHRY and CDR2 SYGVKD. Here the CDR3 reads CAISVGSNSPLHF. In nucleotides, the CDR3 is TGTGCCATCAGTGTCGGCAGTAATTCACCCCTCCACTTT.

This clone has only a few counts. V and J are TRBV5-6 and TRBJ1-1, with a possible D match to TRBD1 (5 bases). The germline V and J ends were trimmed by 0 bases and 6 bases, with 15 bases remaining between them. The CDR3 consists of 15 residues. Germline V gene sequence: CDR1 SGHDT, CDR2 YYEEEE. The CDR3 loop is CASSLGYGGAAEAFF. DNA of the CDR3: TGTGCCAGCAGCTTGGGATACGGAGGGGCCGCTGAAGCTTTCTTT.

The chain has TRBV10-3 and TRBJ2-1; TRBD2 matches 7 bases. V lost 0 bases, J lost 0 bases, and 2 bases stayed unmatched. The germline V gene has CDR1 ENHRY and CDR2 SYGVKD. The CDR3 covers 16 residues. The CDR3 is CAISESWEGSYNEQFF. CDR3 sequence (DNA): TGTGCCATCAGTGAGTCGTGGGAGGGCTCCTACAATGAGCAGTTCTTC.

The rearrangement joins TRBV4-3 to TRBJ1-2; D may be TRBD1 (6 bases). The CDR3 consists of 16 residues. Per germline, CDR1 LGHNA and CDR2 YSLEER. Trimming pared 0 bases from V and 3 bases from J, leaving 14 bases between. CDR3 nucleotide sequence: TGCGCCAGCAGCCAAGAAGGATGGGGGCAGGACTATGGCTACACCTTC. Protein product: CASSQEGWGQDYGYTF.

The gene calls are TRBV5-1 and TRBJ2-1; 7 positions match TRBD1. Germline loops: CDR1 SGHRS, CDR2 YFSETQ. The CDR3 length is 16 residues. V gave up 4 bases and J gave up 0 bases; unmatched junction bases: 7. The chain's CDR3 is CASSPGQRNSYNEQFF. CDR3 DNA sequence: TGCGCCAGCAGCCCGGGACAGCGAAACTCCTACAATGAGCAGTTCTTC.

The rearrangement uses TRBV7-8 and TRBJ2-3; 16 bases are shared with TRBD2. Germline loops: CDR1 SGHVS, CDR2 FQNEAQ. The CDR3 extends over 20 amino acids. The junction had 15 bases not matched to a gene; V was cut back by 5 bases and J by 4 bases. CDR3 coding DNA: TGTGCCAGCAGCCCCAGGGGACTAGCGGGAGGGCCCATACGGGCAGATACGCAGTATTTT. It is translated as CASSPRGLAGGPIRADTQYF.

The genes are TRBV5-4 and TRBJ2-1, with D unresolved. The CDR3 runs 13 residues. The germline V and J ends were trimmed by 0 bases and 12 bases, with 13 bases remaining between them. Germline-derived CDR1 and CDR2 are SGHNT and YYREEE (reference sequence). CDR3 loop: CASSLGLPLGQFF. The CDR3 DNA sequence: TGTGCCAGCAGCTTGGGACTCCCCTTAGGGCAGTTCTTC. The full variable domain, rest sourced from reference TRBV5-4 and TRBJ2-1, is ETGVTQSPTHLIKTRGQQVTLRCSSQSGHNTVSWYQQALGQGPQFIFQYYREEENGRGNFPPRFSGLQFPNYSSELNVNALELDDSALYLCASSLGLPLGQFFGPGTRLTVL.

The rearrangement uses TRBV7-9 and TRBJ1-1, with unresolved D. V lost 6 bases to trimming and J lost 0 bases, with 11 bases between them. Germline lookup yields CDR1 SEHNR and CDR2 FQNEAQ (reference sequence). CDR3 length equals 14 residues. The CDR3, as DNA: TGTGCCAGCAGAATAGGGTCTATGAACACTGAAGCTTTCTTT. It codes for CASRIGSMNTEAFF.

The chain uses TRBV11-2 and TRBJ2-1; 8 nucleotides align to TRBD1. This CDR3 region has 14 residues. J lost 6 bases, V lost 5 bases, and 6 bases had no gene match. Germline assignment: CDR1 SGHAT and CDR2 FQNNGV. CDR3 residues: CASSPYGQGNEQFF. DNA of the CDR3: TGTGCCAGCAGCCCGTACGGACAGGGCAATGAGCAGTTCTTC.

This clone was counted once. The rearrangement links TRBV5-1 to TRBJ2-2; D is uncertain. The CDR3 loop spans 13 amino acids. Trimming cost V 4 bases and J 4 bases, with 8 bases left between them. The germline gives CDR1 SGHRS, CDR2 YFSETQ. DNA of the CDR3: TGCGCCAGCAGCCAGGTGGGCACCGGGGAGCTGTTTTTT. Amino acid sequence: CASSQVGTGELFF.

The V and J genes are TRBV6-1 and TRBJ1-5; D possibly corresponds to TRBD1 (5 bases). V was trimmed by 3 bases and J by 9 bases, leaving 18 bases between them. Germline lookup yields CDR1 MNHNS and CDR2 SASEGT. This CDR3 has 15 residues. The CDR3 is CASSDRQAGTRPQHF. The CDR3 DNA reads TGTGCCAGCAGTGACCGTCAGGCAGGGACTCGGCCCCAGCATTTT.

The chain uses TRBV2 and TRBJ2-7, with 9 bases aligning to TRBD1. The V gene end was trimmed by 4 bases and the J gene end by 5 bases; junction bases not matched to a gene: 3. The germline CDR1 and CDR2 sequences are SNHLY and FYNNEI. This CDR3 spans 13 amino acids. This CDR3 is CASSGDRDHEQYF. As DNA, the CDR3 is TGTGCCAGCAGTGGGGACAGGGATCACGAGCAGTACTTC.

The V and J genes are TRBV15 and TRBJ2-1, with 10 bases matching TRBD2. The CDR3 consists of 18 residues. Germline assignment: CDR1 LNHNV and CDR2 YYDKDF (reference sequence). Trimming took 5 bases from V and 9 from J; bases not matched to a gene: 19. The CDR3 coding sequence is TGTGCCACCAGCCTCCAAATGGGGGCTAGCGGGAGTGTCGGTGAGCAGTTCTTC. It translates to CATSLQMGASGSVGEQFF.

This clone was observed a handful of times. The CDR3 region is CASSLGWGGDSYEQYV. The CDR3, as DNA: TGTGCCAGCAGCTTGGGTTGGGGAGGGGACTCCTACGAGCAGTACGTC. J is TRBJ2-7 and V is TRBV5-8; 7 bases align to TRBD2. The CDR3 covers 16 residues. In germline, CDR1 is SGHTS, CDR2 YDEGEE. The ends lost 0 bases at V and 0 bases at J; junction bases unmatched: 6.

The J gene is TRBJ1-4, the V gene TRBV15; D not resolved. The V and J ends lost 0 bases and 4 bases respectively, with 18 bases between them. CDR1 LNHNV and CDR2 YYDKDF come from the germline V gene (reference sequence). The CDR3 is 18 residues long. The CDR3, as DNA: TGTGCCACCAGCAGAGAAATGGCGGGCGAACGTTTTAATGAAAAACTGTTTTTT. It is translated as CATSREMAGERFNEKLFF.

CDR3 loop: CASSGRAVAGDNEQFF. CDR3 DNA sequence: TGTGCCAGCAGCGGAAGGGCCGTAGCGGGAGACAATGAGCAGTTCTTC. V gene TRBV9 combines with J gene TRBJ2-1, with 9 positions matching TRBD2. Per germline, CDR1 SGDLS and CDR2 YYNGEE. Losses at the gene ends were 3 bases for V and 5 bases for J; bases not matched to a gene: 9. CDR3 length: 16 residues.

This clone has only one observation. The CDR3 region has the DNA TGTGCCTATGGGCGGGGTAACAAAAACATTCAGTACTTC. Protein product: CAYGRGNKNIQYF. V usage is TRBV5-3 and J usage is TRBJ2-4, with a weak D call TRBD2 (6 bases). TRBV5-3 counts as an open reading frame of uncertain function. This CDR3 spans 13 amino acids. Trimming removed 10 bases from V and 3 bases from J, with 14 bases in between.

The chain carries TRBV9 and TRBJ1-6; 7 bases are shared with TRBD1. The CDR3 contains 15 residues. Germline CDR1 SGDLS, CDR2 YYNGEE. J was trimmed by 11 bases and V by 1 base; bases with no gene match: 9. The CDR3 region is CASSVTPSGGTPLHF. CDR3 nucleotides: TGTGCCAGCAGCGTAACCCCGTCAGGGGGGACACCCCTCCACTTT.

The chain links TRBV4-1 to TRBJ2-1, with unresolved D. V lost 0 bases to trimming and J lost 6 bases, with 15 bases between them. In germline, CDR1 is MGHRA, CDR2 YSYEKL. CDR3 length equals 16 residues. The CDR3 spells CASSQDHSLFANEQFF. Here the CDR3 DNA reads TGCGCCAGCAGCCAAGACCACTCCCTATTTGCCAATGAGCAGTTCTTC.

J is TRBJ1-5 and V is TRBV6-1; a weak D match, TRBD1 (5 bases). This CDR3 is built from 15 residues. In germline, CDR1 is MNHNS, CDR2 SASEGT. Trimming cost V 7 bases and J 0 bases, with 13 bases left between them. The DNA for the CDR3 is TGTGCCAGCACCTATACAGGTGATAGCAATCAGCCCCAGCATTTT. Translation gives CASTYTGDSNQPQHF.

This clone was picked up a small number of times. This sequence joins TRBV11-2 and TRBJ2-1; 11 nucleotides line up with TRBD2. The CDR3 spans 15 residues. Trimming at V came to 4 bases and at J to 7 bases, leaving 6 bases not matched to a gene. Germline lookup yields CDR1 SGHAT and CDR2 FQNNGV. The CDR3 loop reads CASSSYSGRGNEQFF. DNA for the CDR3: TGTGCCAGCAGCTCCTATAGCGGGAGGGGAAATGAGCAGTTCTTC.

J is TRBJ2-3 and V is TRBV27; D might be TRBD1 (5 bases). The CDR3 length is 14 residues. The germline gives CDR1 MNHEY, CDR2 SMNVEV (reference sequence). V was trimmed by 10 bases and J by 0 bases, leaving 14 bases between them. CDR3 nucleotides: TGTGCCACCAGAAAGGGGTCTAGCACAGATACGCAGTATTTT. The encoded protein is CATRKGSSTDTQYF.

V and J are TRBV30 and TRBJ2-3, with 8 positions matching TRBD2. Per the germline V gene, CDR1 is GTSNPN and CDR2 is SVGIG (reference sequence). This CDR3 spans 13 amino acids. Germline trimming cut 4 bases from V and 5 bases from J; bases unmatched to any gene: 5. The CDR3 DNA follows: TGTGCCTGGAAAGCGGGAGTTGAAGATACGCAGTATTTT. Translation gives CAWKAGVEDTQYF. The variable domain in full, completed from reference TRBV30 and TRBJ2-3, reads SQTIHQWPATLVQPVGSPLSLECTVEGTSNPNLYWYRQAAGRGLQLLFYSVGIGQISSEVPQNLSASRPQDRQFILSSKKLLLSDSGFYLCAWKAGVEDTQYFGPGTRLTVL.

The chain has TRBV10-3 and TRBJ2-1, with TRBD1 matching over 12 bases. This CDR3 contains 15 residues. The V gene's germline CDR1 is ENHRY and CDR2 SYGVKD. V gave up 7 bases and J gave up 9 bases; unmatched junction bases: 10. CDR3 sequence reads: CAITPGQGAGSEQFF. The CDR3 DNA reads as TGTGCCATCACCCCGGGACAGGGGGCAGGTAGTGAGCAGTTCTTC.

The DNA of the CDR3 is TGTGCCATCAGTGGGGGGGTAGCGGGGATTAATGAGCAGTTCTTC. Its translation is CAISGGVAGINEQFF. The chain recombines TRBV10-3 with TRBJ2-1; TRBD2 agrees at 8 bases. Germline CDR1 and CDR2: ENHRY and SYGVKD. The CDR3 sequence is 15 residues long. Trimming removed 4 bases from V and 7 bases from J; junction bases left unmatched: 9.

The chain joins TRBV5-1 to TRBJ2-5; no definite D call. With 0 bases removed from V and 5 bases from J, the gap between germline ends came to 11 bases. This CDR3 spans 14 amino acids. CDR1 SGHRS and CDR2 YFSETQ come from the germline V gene. The CDR3 sequence is CASSLAGSEETQYF. The CDR3 region has the DNA TGCGCCAGCAGCTTGGCTGGTAGTGAGGAGACCCAGTACTTC.